The 5 T cell receptor beta chains given below trace back to one sample, sequenced in a study of T cell repertoires in cytomegalovirus infection. TCRdb reprocessed the reads via MiXCR and lists one record per CDR3 protein. The sample has more than 500,000 distinct CDR3 sequences; 16% are singletons. The sequencing sample was made of CD8+ T cells from PBMCs. The receptors originated from a human donor in good health (CMV status not recorded). Some clones in this sample may be carry-over from other donors' samples.

In its sample, this clonotype was seen many times. The chain links TRBV6-5 to TRBJ2-7; D is undetermined. The V and J ends lost 2 bases and 1 base respectively, with 9 bases between them. Looked up from germline, CDR1 is MNHEY and CDR2 is SVGAGI. The CDR3 is 14 residues long. CDR3 protein: CASSYDLTSYEQYF. In nucleotides, the CDR3 is TGTGCCAGCAGTTACGACTTGACTTCCTACGAGCAGTACTTC.

Points on this clonotype: Because the CDR3 is missing its conserved closing phenylalanine or tryptophan, this is likely a read error. This chain uses TRBV6-2 or TRBV6-3 with TRBJ2-7; D is unclear. There are 11 residues in the CDR3. Germline assignment: CDR1 MNHEY and CDR2 SVGEGT. Trimming took off 4 bases at V and 5 bases at J, with 6 bases between the two ends. CDR3 loop: CASSWSHEQYL. In nucleotides, the CDR3 is TGTGCCAGCAGTTGGTCTCACGAGCAGTACTTA.

For this clonotype: This may arise from a read error, as a much more abundant clone is one base away. This chain connects TRBV6-4 to TRBJ1-1; D uncertain. This CDR3 spans 13 amino acids. Trimming removed 4 bases from V and 0 bases from J, with 6 bases in between. Per the germline V gene, CDR1 is MRHNA and CDR2 is SNTAGT. The CDR3 is CASSVTLNTEAFF. The CDR3 region has the DNA TGTGCCAGCAGTGTTACTTTGAACACTGAAGCTTTCTTT.

This clonotype has just a few counts. CDR3 amino acids: CAWTGGTNYGYTF. DNA of the CDR3: TGTGCCTGGACCGGGGGCACGAACTATGGCTACACCTTC. The chain carries TRBV30 and TRBJ1-2, with D perhaps TRBD1 (6 bases). Germline V CDR1 and CDR2: GTSNPN, SVGIG (reference sequence). The CDR3 spans 13 residues. V was trimmed by 4 bases and J by 2 bases, leaving 11 bases between them.

The V and J genes are TRBV28 and TRBJ2-1, with 7 positions matching TRBD2. V dropped 5 bases and J dropped 4; count of bases not matched to a gene: 5. CDR3 length: 14 amino acids. Germline CDR1 is MDHEN and CDR2 is SYDVKM. The CDR3 reads CASSGAGVYNEQFF. CDR3 DNA: TGTGCCAGCAGTGGGGCGGGAGTATACAATGAGCAGTTCTTC. The whole variable domain, filled in from reference TRBV28 and TRBJ2-1, reads DVKVTQSSRYLVKRTGEKVFLECVQDMDHENMFWYRQDPGLGLRLIYFSYDVKMKEKGDIPEGYSVSREKKERFSLILESASTNQTSMYLCASSGAGVYNEQFFGPGTRLTVL.